The 8 T cell receptor beta chains below were found in one sample sequenced in a study of cytomegalovirus exposure and HLA in healthy donors. PCR primers comprised 60 Vbeta and 13 Jbeta primers. Measured with immunoSEQ multiplex PCR; TCRdb has only the in-frame clones, and not every one. This repertoire includes 50,000 to 60,000 clones. The sample taken for sequencing was PBMCs. These receptors were taken from a woman between 45 and 60 years old in good health and CMV-seropositive.

In nucleotides, the CDR3 is TGTGCCGGCCGGGGGAGGGGGGTGAAACCCTATGGCTACACCTTC. This encodes CAGRGRGVKPYGYTF. This chain joins TRBV7-2 and TRBJ1-2, with a tentative D call TRBD1 (6 bases). Germline lookup yields CDR1 SGHTA and CDR2 FQGNSA. V lost 11 bases, J lost 4 bases, and 23 bases lay in between. This CDR3 region has 15 residues.

The chain uses TRBV29-1 and TRBJ1-1, with 7 bases lining up with TRBD1. J was trimmed by 3 bases and V by 6 bases; bases with no gene match: 4. The CDR3 runs 12 residues. CDR1 and CDR2 from the germline V gene are SQVTM and ANQGSEA. In DNA, the CDR3 is TGCAGCGTGGCACAGGGGTACACTGAAGCTTTCTTT. Its protein product is CSVAQGYTEAFF.

This chain connects TRBV5-1 to TRBJ2-3; tentatively, D is TRBD2 (5 bases). Germline CDR1 is SGHRS and CDR2 is YFSETQ. The CDR3 is 13 amino acids. The germline V and J ends were trimmed by 1 base and 4 bases, with 7 bases remaining between them. The chain's CDR3 is CASSLLAADTQYF. DNA of the CDR3: TGCGCCAGCAGCTTGCTAGCTGCAGATACGCAGTATTTT. Complete variable domain (other parts from reference TRBV5-1 and TRBJ2-3): KAGVTQTPRYLIKTRGQQVTLSCSPISGHRSVSWYQQTPGQGLQFLFEYFSETQRNKGNFPGRFSGRQFSNSRSEMNVSTLELGDSALYLCASSLLAADTQYFGPGTRLTVL.

The chain employs TRBV27 and TRBJ1-5, with 9 bases that match TRBD1. Germline V CDR1 and CDR2: MNHEY, SMNVEV (reference sequence). V was pared by 5 bases and J by 0 bases, with 5 bases of the junction left unmatched. The CDR3 has 16 amino acids. The CDR3 DNA follows: TGTGCCAGCAGTACGACAGGGGGGTCTAGCAATCAGCCCCAGCATTTT. Its protein is CASSTTGGSSNQPQHF.

The DNA for the CDR3 is TGTGCCAGCGGGCTGACAGGGGGCCTCGGTCAGCCCCAGCATTTT. It translates to CASGLTGGLGQPQHF. The V and J genes are TRBV2 and TRBJ1-5; 10 nucleotides match TRBD1. The CDR3 is 15 residues long. J was trimmed by 6 bases and V by 8 bases; bases with no gene match: 10. The germline V gene has CDR1 SNHLY and CDR2 FYNNEI.

This chain connects TRBV6-5 to TRBJ1-6; no reliable D call. The CDR3 sequence is 14 residues long. V lost 4 bases, J lost 7 bases, and 11 bases lay in between. Germline lookup yields CDR1 MNHEY and CDR2 SVGAGI. CDR3 amino acids: CASSFEGVNSPLHF. CDR3 DNA: TGTGCCAGCAGTTTCGAGGGCGTGAATTCACCCCTCCACTTT.

The J gene is TRBJ1-1, the V gene TRBV5-1; possibly TRBD1 for D (5 bases). The CDR3 is 16 residues long. The V gene lost 4 bases and the J gene lost 1 base, with 17 bases spanning the gap. Germline V gene sequence: CDR1 SGHRS, CDR2 YFSETQ. The CDR3: CASSQITGQRNTEAFF. The CDR3 region has the DNA TGCGCCAGCAGCCAAATTACAGGACAAAGGAACACTGAAGCTTTCTTT.

The rearrangement joins TRBV5-5 to TRBJ1-3; D perhaps matches TRBD1 (6 bases). CDR3 length equals 14 residues. The V end was cut by 2 bases, the J end by 6 bases, with 12 bases between. Germline CDR1 and CDR2: SGHKS and YYEKEE (reference sequence). The CDR3 DNA sequence: TGTGCCAGCAGCTTACAGGGACGGCCAAACACCATATATTTT. It codes for CASSLQGRPNTIYF.